The rows below give T cell receptor beta chains drawn from one sample of a study of vaccination effects on CD4 cells after COVID-19. Their antigens remain unidentified. Clones were read by immunoSEQ multiplex PCR, and TCRdb kept only the in-frame ones, dropping some. The sample records tens of thousands of clones, approximately 69% being singletons. The sample here was CD4+ T cells from PBMCs cultured with SARS-CoV-2 spike peptides, taken before COVID-19 vaccination. These receptors came from a human donor who had a prior SARS-CoV-2 infection. The conserved cysteine and the conserved F or W are not part of the CDR3 here. Fields, in order: V gene, J gene, CDR3 protein.

TRBV7-2	TRBJ2-2	ASSLRGRAPTGELF
TRBV2	TRBJ2-1	ASSEFMRLADNEQF
TRBV18	TRBJ2-5	ASSPAGGNKETQY
TRBV6-1	TRBJ1-3	ASSEAWQGVQHTIY
TRBV30	TRBJ1-1	AWSALGGGAYTEAF
TRBV9	TRBJ2-7	ASSVGGSGPYEQY
TRBV2	TRBJ1-6	ASSEGGQPSSPLH
TRBV7-2	TRBJ2-7	ASSPDSSQAYEQY
TRBV11-2	TRBJ1-2	ASSLDRTGVYGYT
TRBV18	TRBJ2-3	ASSWGAADTQY